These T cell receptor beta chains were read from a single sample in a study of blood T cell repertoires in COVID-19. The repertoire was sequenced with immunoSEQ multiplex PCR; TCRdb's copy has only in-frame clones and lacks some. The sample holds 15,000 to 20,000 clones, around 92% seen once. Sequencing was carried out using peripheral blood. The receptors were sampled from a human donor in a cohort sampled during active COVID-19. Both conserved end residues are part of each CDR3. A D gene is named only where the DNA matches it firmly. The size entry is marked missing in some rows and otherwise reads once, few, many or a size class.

DNA: TGTGCCAGCAGCTACGACAGGGAAAAACTGTTTTTT
CDR3: CASSYDREKLFF
size: NA
D: NA
J: TRBJ1-4
V: TRBV27

DNA: TGTGCCAGCAGCTTCTCCCTCAGGGCCGTGTTTTCCTACGAGCAGTACTTC
CDR3: CASSFSLRAVFSYEQYF
size: NA
D: NA
J: TRBJ2-7
V: TRBV5-6

DNA: TGTGCCTGGAGTGTAGGGGGGAGGGTCTCCTACAATGAGCAGTTCTTC
CDR3: CAWSVGGRVSYNEQFF
size: NA
D: NA
J: TRBJ2-1
V: TRBV30

DNA: TGTGCCAGCAGGGCGGGACAGAACTCTGGAAACACCATATATTTT
CDR3: CASRAGQNSGNTIYF
size: NA
D: TRBD1
J: TRBJ1-3
V: TRBV6-5

DNA: TGTGCCAGCAGCTTAATGTCAGGCTTGGATCAGCCCCAGCATTTT
CDR3: CASSLMSGLDQPQHF
size: NA
D: NA
J: TRBJ1-5
V: TRBV11-2

DNA: TGTGCCAGCAGCTCTCGGGCCGAAAGGACTGGGGAGCTGTTTTTT
CDR3: CASSSRAERTGELFF
size: NA
D: NA
J: TRBJ2-2
V: TRBV7-8

DNA: TGCGCCAGCAGCTTGGACAGCTCCTACAATGAGCAGTTCTTC
CDR3: CASSLDSSYNEQFF
size: NA
D: NA
J: TRBJ2-1
V: TRBV5-1

DNA: TGTGCCAGCAGTGATCCAGGGTTGTATTCACCCCTCCACTTT
CDR3: CASSDPGLYSPLHF
size: NA
D: NA
J: TRBJ1-6
V: TRBV2

DNA: TGCAGTGCGACTAGCGACACAGATACGCAGTATTTT
CDR3: CSATSDTDTQYF
size: once
D: TRBD2
J: TRBJ2-3
V: TRBV29-1

DNA: TGCGCCAGCAGCCCCTCGGGACAGGGAAAGACCCAGTACTTC
CDR3: CASSPSGQGKTQYF
size: NA
D: TRBD1
J: TRBJ2-5
V: TRBV5-1

DNA: TGTGCCAGCAGTACTCCTAGTAAAGGCCAAGAGACCCAGTACTTC
CDR3: CASSTPSKGQETQYF
size: NA
D: NA
J: TRBJ2-5
V: TRBV27

DNA: TGTGCCAGCAGCCAAGTTCTAGCGGGAGCCACCATTCAGTACTTC
CDR3: CASSQVLAGATIQYF
size: NA
D: TRBD2
J: TRBJ2-4
V: TRBV4-2

DNA: TGTGCCAGCAGCCAAGACAGGGCTAGCAATCAGCCCCAGCATTTT
CDR3: CASSQDRASNQPQHF
size: NA
D: NA
J: TRBJ1-5
V: TRBV3-1/TRBV3-2

DNA: TGTGCCAGCAGTAAAAGCGGGCCCCGGTCAGATACGCAGTATTTT
CDR3: CASSKSGPRSDTQYF
size: once
D: NA
J: TRBJ2-3
V: TRBV6-6

DNA: TGCAGCGTTGTCCTAGCGTCGGGGTACTCTGGGGCCAACGTCCTGACTTTC
CDR3: CSVVLASGYSGANVLTF
size: NA
D: NA
J: TRBJ2-6
V: TRBV29-1

DNA: TGTGCCAGCAGTTCCGGACAGGGCTATGTCACTGAAGCTTTCTTT
CDR3: CASSSGQGYVTEAFF
size: NA
D: TRBD1
J: TRBJ1-1
V: TRBV28

DNA: TGTGCCAGCAGCTTAGCCCTAGCGGGGGCCTACAATGAGCAGTTCTTC
CDR3: CASSLALAGAYNEQFF
size: NA
D: TRBD2
J: TRBJ2-1
V: TRBV7-9

DNA: TGCGCCAGCAGCTTTGGGACTAGCGGAGAAGAGACCCAGTACTTC
CDR3: CASSFGTSGEETQYF
size: NA
D: TRBD2
J: TRBJ2-5
V: TRBV5-1

DNA: TGTGCCAGCAGTGAAACCCTTTCCACAACTGAAGCTTTCTTT
CDR3: CASSETLSTTEAFF
size: once
D: NA
J: TRBJ1-1
V: TRBV6-1

DNA: TGTGCCAGCAGCTTAAAGGGGTCCGGGGAGCTGTTTTTT
CDR3: CASSLKGSGELFF
size: NA
D: NA
J: TRBJ2-2
V: TRBV7-3

DNA: TGTGCCTGTACACCAAACTATGGCTACACCTTC
CDR3: CACTPNYGYTF
size: NA
D: NA
J: TRBJ1-2
V: TRBV30

DNA: TGTGCCAGCAGCTTAAATCCTTACTCTGGGGCCAACGTCCTGACTTTC
CDR3: CASSLNPYSGANVLTF
size: NA
D: NA
J: TRBJ2-6
V: TRBV7-8

DNA: TGCGCCAGCAGCGATGACAGGGCAGAGACCCAGTACTTC
CDR3: CASSDDRAETQYF
size: NA
D: TRBD1
J: TRBJ2-5
V: TRBV10-2

DNA: TGTGCCAGCAGTTACTATAGGGGCAGGGCGTTTGAAAAACTGTTTTTT
CDR3: CASSYYRGRAFEKLFF
size: NA
D: NA
J: TRBJ1-4
V: TRBV6-5

DNA: TGCGCCAGCAGCTTGACTAGCGGGATCACCTACGAGCAGTACTTC
CDR3: CASSLTSGITYEQYF
size: NA
D: TRBD2
J: TRBJ2-7
V: TRBV5-1

DNA: TGTGCCAGCAGCCAGAGAGATCTACTAGCCAAAAACATTCAGTACTTC
CDR3: CASSQRDLLAKNIQYF
size: few
D: NA
J: TRBJ2-4
V: TRBV3-1/TRBV3-2

DNA: TGCAGCGTTGAATTGATGAGCAGGGAAGAGACCCAGTACTTC
CDR3: CSVELMSREETQYF
size: NA
D: NA
J: TRBJ2-5
V: TRBV29-1

DNA: TGTGCCAGCTCTAGGGGCAATGAGCAGTTCTTC
CDR3: CASSRGNEQFF
size: once
D: NA
J: TRBJ2-1
V: TRBV2

DNA: TGTGCCAGCAGCTTGGGGGGGCAAAGTCAGCCCCAGCATTTT
CDR3: CASSLGGQSQPQHF
size: NA
D: NA
J: TRBJ1-5
V: TRBV11-2

DNA: TGTGCCAGCAGCCTAGGGACTAGCAGCAACAATGAGCAGTTCTTC
CDR3: CASSLGTSSNNEQFF
size: NA
D: TRBD2
J: TRBJ2-1
V: TRBV7-9

DNA: TGTGCCAGCAGTGACAGGGCCCAGGGGCCCCAGCATTTT
CDR3: CASSDRAQGPQHF
size: NA
D: TRBD1
J: TRBJ1-5
V: TRBV28

DNA: TGTGCCAGCAGGGCGGGAGTCCTTGAGACCCAGTACTTC
CDR3: CASRAGVLETQYF
size: NA
D: TRBD2
J: TRBJ2-5
V: TRBV6-5

DNA: TGTGCCAGCAGATACGGGAGGGCGCAAGGGGCCAACGTCCTGACTTTC
CDR3: CASRYGRAQGANVLTF
size: few
D: TRBD2
J: TRBJ2-6
V: TRBV6-5

DNA: TGTGCCAGCAGTTTAGGGAGAATGGCTAGCGCGTCAGATACGCAGTATTTT
CDR3: CASSLGRMASASDTQYF
size: NA
D: NA
J: TRBJ2-3
V: TRBV28

DNA: TGTGCCTGGAGTGAACGGGGGGCACTGGGCTACGAGCAGTACTTC
CDR3: CAWSERGALGYEQYF
size: NA
D: NA
J: TRBJ2-7
V: TRBV30

DNA: TGTGCCAGCAGTTTAGCGGGACGTAACACAGATACGCAGTATTTT
CDR3: CASSLAGRNTDTQYF
size: NA
D: TRBD2
J: TRBJ2-3
V: TRBV9

DNA: TGTGCCAGCAGGACAGGGGGGTACGAGCAGTACTTC
CDR3: CASRTGGYEQYF
size: NA
D: TRBD1
J: TRBJ2-7
V: TRBV27

DNA: TGTGCCAGCAGCGTAGGCGGCAATTACGAGCAGTACTTC
CDR3: CASSVGGNYEQYF
size: NA
D: NA
J: TRBJ2-7
V: TRBV9

DNA: TGTGCCAGCTCACAGCGGGAGGGAAAAAACAATGAGCAGTTCTTC
CDR3: CASSQREGKNNEQFF
size: NA
D: TRBD2
J: TRBJ2-1
V: TRBV18

DNA: TGTGCCAGCAAGCAAACGTCCTACGAGCAGTACTTC
CDR3: CASKQTSYEQYF
size: NA
D: NA
J: TRBJ2-7
V: TRBV28

DNA: TGCAGCGTGGGCTCAACTCAAGGCTACACCTTC
CDR3: CSVGSTQGYTF
size: NA
D: NA
J: TRBJ1-2
V: TRBV29-1

DNA: TGTGCCACCAGCAGAGATCAAAGGAGTCATGAGCAGTTCTTC
CDR3: CATSRDQRSHEQFF
size: once
D: NA
J: TRBJ2-1
V: TRBV15

DNA: TGTGCCAGCAGCCCAGATCCCGGGACTGGGGTAAAGAATGAGCAGTTCTTC
CDR3: CASSPDPGTGVKNEQFF
size: once
D: NA
J: TRBJ2-1
V: TRBV5-6

DNA: TGCAGCGTTTTAGACAGGGGTTTCCACGAGCAGTACTTC
CDR3: CSVLDRGFHEQYF
size: NA
D: TRBD1
J: TRBJ2-7
V: TRBV29-1

DNA: TGCGCCAGCAGCCCACAGGGGAGCGAAGAAAAACTGTTTTTT
CDR3: CASSPQGSEEKLFF
size: NA
D: TRBD1
J: TRBJ1-4
V: TRBV4-1

DNA: TGTGCCAGCAGTGCGACAGGGGGAGGGATCGAGACCCAGTACTTC
CDR3: CASSATGGGIETQYF
size: once
D: TRBD1
J: TRBJ2-5
V: TRBV2

DNA: TGTGCCATCAGTCCTGGGGGCAGCTCAGGGAGTCAGCCCCAGCATTTT
CDR3: CAISPGGSSGSQPQHF
size: NA
D: NA
J: TRBJ1-5
V: TRBV10-3

DNA: TGTGCCACCTCAGCCTACAATGAGCAGTTCTTC
CDR3: CATSAYNEQFF
size: NA
D: NA
J: TRBJ2-1
V: TRBV6-6

DNA: TGCAGTGCTAGTAAACTAGCGGGAGAAACAGATACGCAGTATTTT
CDR3: CSASKLAGETDTQYF
size: NA
D: TRBD2
J: TRBJ2-3
V: TRBV20-1

DNA: TGTGCCAGCAGTTTACTAGGTAGCGCGAACACCGGGGAGCTGTTTTTT
CDR3: CASSLLGSANTGELFF
size: few
D: NA
J: TRBJ2-2
V: TRBV28

DNA: TGTGCCAGCAGCTACGGACAGGGAGTCGGGCGTGAGCAGTTCTTC
CDR3: CASSYGQGVGREQFF
size: NA
D: TRBD1
J: TRBJ2-1
V: TRBV7-8